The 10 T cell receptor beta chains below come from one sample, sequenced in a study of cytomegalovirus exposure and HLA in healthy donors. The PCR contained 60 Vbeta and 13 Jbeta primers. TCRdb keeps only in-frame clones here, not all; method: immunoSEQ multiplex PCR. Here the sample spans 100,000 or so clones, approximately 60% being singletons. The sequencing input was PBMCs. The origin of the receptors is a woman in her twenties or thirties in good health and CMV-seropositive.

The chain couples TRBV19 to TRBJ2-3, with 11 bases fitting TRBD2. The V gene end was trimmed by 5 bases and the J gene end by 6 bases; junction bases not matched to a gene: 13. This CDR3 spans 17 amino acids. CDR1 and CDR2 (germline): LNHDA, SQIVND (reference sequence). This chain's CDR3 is CASSVTPSGGPGDTQYF. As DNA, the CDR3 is TGTGCCAGTAGTGTTACACCTAGCGGGGGGCCCGGGGATACGCAGTATTTT.

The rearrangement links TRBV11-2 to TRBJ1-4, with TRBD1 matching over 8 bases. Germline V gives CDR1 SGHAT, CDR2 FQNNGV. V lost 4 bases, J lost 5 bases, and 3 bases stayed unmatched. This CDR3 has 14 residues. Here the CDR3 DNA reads TGTGCCAGCAGCTACGGACAGGGAAATGAAAAACTGTTTTTT. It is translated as CASSYGQGNEKLFF.

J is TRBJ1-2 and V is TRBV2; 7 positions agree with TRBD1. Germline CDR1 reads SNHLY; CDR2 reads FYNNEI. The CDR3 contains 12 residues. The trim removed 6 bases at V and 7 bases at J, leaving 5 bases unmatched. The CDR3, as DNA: TGTGCCAGCAGGGGGGGACAGTCTGGCTACACCTTC. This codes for CASRGGQSGYTF.

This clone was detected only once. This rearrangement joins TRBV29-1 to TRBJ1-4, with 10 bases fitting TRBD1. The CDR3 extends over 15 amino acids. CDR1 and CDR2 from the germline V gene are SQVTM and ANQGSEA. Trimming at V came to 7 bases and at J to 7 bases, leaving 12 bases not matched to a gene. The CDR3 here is CSATIDRGRGEKLFF. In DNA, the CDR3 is TGCAGCGCAACCATAGACAGGGGGCGGGGTGAAAAACTGTTTTTT. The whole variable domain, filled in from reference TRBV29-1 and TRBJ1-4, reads SAVISQKPSRDICQRGTSLTIQCQVDSQVTMMFWYRQQPGQSLTLIATANQGSEATYESGFVIDKFPISRPNLTFSTLTVSNMSPEDSSIYLCSATIDRGRGEKLFFGSGTQLSVL.

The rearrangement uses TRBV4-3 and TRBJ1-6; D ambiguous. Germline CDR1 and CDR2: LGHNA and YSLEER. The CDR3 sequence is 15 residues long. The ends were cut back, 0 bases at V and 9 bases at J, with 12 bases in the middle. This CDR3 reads CASSQDPQWSSPLHF. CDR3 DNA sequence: TGCGCCAGCAGCCAAGATCCACAATGGAGTTCACCCCTCCACTTT.

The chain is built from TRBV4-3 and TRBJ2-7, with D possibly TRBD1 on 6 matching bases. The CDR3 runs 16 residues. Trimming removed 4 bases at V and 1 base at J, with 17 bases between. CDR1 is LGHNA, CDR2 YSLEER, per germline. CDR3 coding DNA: TGCGCCAGCAGCCGGAGTTCGGACAGTCTATCCTACGAGCAGTACTTC. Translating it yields CASSRSSDSLSYEQYF.

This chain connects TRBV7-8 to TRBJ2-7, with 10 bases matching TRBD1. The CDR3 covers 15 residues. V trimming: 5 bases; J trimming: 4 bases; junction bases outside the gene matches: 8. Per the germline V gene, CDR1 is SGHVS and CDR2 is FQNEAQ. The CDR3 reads CASSLDPGQGYEQYF. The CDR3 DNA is TGTGCCAGCAGCCTGGATCCGGGACAGGGGTACGAGCAGTACTTC.

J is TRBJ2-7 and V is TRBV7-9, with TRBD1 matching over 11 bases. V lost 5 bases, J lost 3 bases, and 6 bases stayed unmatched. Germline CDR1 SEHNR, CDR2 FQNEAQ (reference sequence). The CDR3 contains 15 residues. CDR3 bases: TGTGCCAGCAGCCCCAAGGGGACAGGGGGCTACGAGCAGTACTTC. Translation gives CASSPKGTGGYEQYF.

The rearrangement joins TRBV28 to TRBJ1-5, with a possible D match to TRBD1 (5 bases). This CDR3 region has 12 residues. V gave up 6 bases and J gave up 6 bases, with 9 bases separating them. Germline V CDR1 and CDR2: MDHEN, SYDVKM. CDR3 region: CASSWGGQPQHF. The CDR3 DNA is TGTGCCAGCAGCTGGGGGGGTCAGCCCCAGCATTTT.

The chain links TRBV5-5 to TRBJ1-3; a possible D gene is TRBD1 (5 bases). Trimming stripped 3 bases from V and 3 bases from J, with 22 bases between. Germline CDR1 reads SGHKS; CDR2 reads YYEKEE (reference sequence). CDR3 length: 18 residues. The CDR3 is CASSSVLPTVNRGNTIYF. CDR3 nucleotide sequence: TGTGCCAGCAGCTCAGTATTACCGACAGTAAACCGTGGAAACACCATATATTTT. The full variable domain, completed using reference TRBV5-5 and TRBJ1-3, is DAGVTQSPTHLIKTRGQQVTLRCSPISGHKSVSWYQQVLGQGPQFIFQYYEKEERGRGNFPDRFSARQFPNYSSELNVNALLLGDSALYLCASSSVLPTVNRGNTIYFGEGSWLTVV.